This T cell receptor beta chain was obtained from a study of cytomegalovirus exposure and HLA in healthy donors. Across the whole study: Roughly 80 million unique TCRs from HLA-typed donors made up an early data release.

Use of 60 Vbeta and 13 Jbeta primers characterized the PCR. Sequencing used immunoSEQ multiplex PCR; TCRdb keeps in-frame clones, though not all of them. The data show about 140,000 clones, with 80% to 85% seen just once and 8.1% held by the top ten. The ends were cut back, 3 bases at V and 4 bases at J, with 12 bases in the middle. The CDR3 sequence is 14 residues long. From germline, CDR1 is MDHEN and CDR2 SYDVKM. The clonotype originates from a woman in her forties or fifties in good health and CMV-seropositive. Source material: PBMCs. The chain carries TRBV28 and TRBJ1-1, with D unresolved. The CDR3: CASSLQVYGTEAFF. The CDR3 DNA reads TGTGCCAGCAGTTTGCAGGTTTACGGCACTGAAGCTTTCTTT. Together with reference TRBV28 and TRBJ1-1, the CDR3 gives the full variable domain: DVKVTQSSRYLVKRTGEKVFLECVQDMDHENMFWYRQDPGLGLRLIYFSYDVKMKEKGDIPEGYSVSREKKERFSLILESASTNQTSMYLCASSLQVYGTEAFFGQGTRLTVV.